The clone carrying this T cell receptor (beta chain) was counted a single time. Other nucleotide sequences from this sample produce the same CDR3. Categorization into cohorts depended on clinical history that participants reported. The data derive from a study of blood T cell repertoires in COVID-19. For the study at large: Recovery among Cohort 3 donors was established by two negative PCRs, clearance, or symptom resolution. T cells, B-cell-depleted T cells, or PBMCs provided the cDNA or gDNA that served as material.

Source study methods: Reference gene primer amplification yielded estimated nucleated cell counts. Profiling relied on immunoSEQ multiplex PCR, and the TCRdb table lists in-frame clones only, not all of them. V and J calls and clone size follow that table, whereas D and trimming were derived from the DNA. This table has 200,000 to 250,000 clones, 86% appearing once. Germline CDR1 and CDR2: SNHLY and FYNNEI. The CDR3 extends over 12 amino acids. V trimming: 10 bases; J trimming: 8 bases; junction bases outside the gene matches: 3. The rearrangement uses TRBV2 and TRBJ1-4; 11 positions match TRBD1. The specimen was PBMCs or T cells enriched from blood (not recorded which). The clonotype originates from a woman aged 45-59 years in a cohort exposed to, infected with or recovered from COVID-19 (not recorded which). CDR3 protein: CATGQGGEKLFF. DNA of the CDR3: TGTGCCACGGGACAGGGGGGAGAAAAACTGTTTTTT.